The clone carrying this T cell receptor (beta chain) was seen once. One junction end disagrees with the germline gene, perhaps due to a read error. Germline V CDR1 and CDR2: SGHVS, FQNEAQ. This CDR3 spans 13 amino acids. This entry comes from a study of identical twins. Via MiXCR, TCRdb re-called the 5' RACE reads, giving one row per CDR3 protein. The repertoire holds roughly 1,500,000 distinct CDR3 sequences, with about 32% as singletons. The J gene is TRBJ2-3, the V gene TRBV7-8, with D hard to call. The sequenced material came from cord blood. The source is a newborn girl in good health. The CDR3 DNA reads TGTGCCAGCAGCTTATTTTTAGGAGATACGCGGTATTTT. It is translated as CASSLFLGDTRYF.